Here is one T cell receptor beta chain with its context. Its recognized antigen is unknown. The sample holds no much larger clone one base away, and base qualities are not on file. Using the deep immunoSEQ assay, TCR CDR3 regions were amplified from genomic DNA by multiplex PCR. For each cell subset, the extracted genomic DNA was distributed evenly across all wells of several immunoSEQ 96-well plates, and each plate served as one replicate. Each replicate PCR for sorted subsets received approximately 220 ng genomic DNA, equal to roughly 29,000 T cell genomes. Purified libraries were quantified with a Qubit 3.0 fluorometer, sized on a Bioanalyzer 2100, and re-quantified with the KAPA Library Quantification kit. Each immunoSEQ 96-well plate was sequenced on its own single-read 150-cycle Illumina NextSeq 550 flow cell. The paper's data handling went like this. The immunoSEQ output contained only junctional sequences without quality scores, so filtering could not match that applied to full-length reads. Sequences were annotated with PyIR, a Python wrapper for IgBLAST v1.9, using IMGT germline references to assign V/J genes and CDR3. Reads were filtered out if the reads had weak V/J assignments (E-value above 1e-6), no CDR3, stop codons, out-of-frame junctions, or ambiguous translated residues. V3J clonotypes were defined as sequences sharing the same inferred V gene, J gene, and CDR3 amino acid sequence. Percentage overlap between repertoires was calculated by dividing the number of shared unique clonotypes by the size of the smaller repertoire. Three approaches were used to assess repertoire richness: RTK rarefaction, the Chao1 estimator, and Recon v2.1 estimates of unobserved clonotypes. OLGA was used to compute generation probabilities for all TCRbeta clonotypes that the gDNA method yielded from a handful of donors. Drawn from immuneACCESS, this table holds only the in-frame rearrangements with V and J called that TCRdb kept. Clones are partly lost; checked studies trace under half to an unresolved V gene and leave the rest unexplained. That table gives V, J and clone size, and the DNA gave D and trimming. Counted in this sample were 110,000 or so clones; around 66% of them appeared once. Of the sample, around 23% is held by the ten largest clones.

This record belongs to a study of shared clonotypes between healthy human individuals (dated by TCRdb to the early 2020s). Describing the broader study: A few men and a couple of women, aged 18 to 49 years, made up the cohort. To increase sequencing depth and limit assay-specific biases, TCR repertoire library preparation and sequencing were carried out by different laboratories using diverse techniques. For each donor, CD4 naive and CD4 memory were each run on three plates, CD8 naive on two plates, and CD8 memory on one plate. The study deeply sequenced blood TCR repertoires of five healthy adults to estimate repertoire size and the extent of clonotype sharing between individuals. Leukapheresis yielded between about 0.94 and 10 billion PBMCs per donor. Here is what the overall study found, with its caveats: Rarefaction of sorted-subset datasets indicated incomplete sequencing despite the large sequencing depth. Pairwise subsampling indicated that sequencing depth was expected to affect the degree of clonotype sharing among donors. Compared with non-shared clonotypes, the clonotypes found in all four sorted-subset donors had higher generation probabilities. Approximately 5% of naive CD4, around 3.6% of naive CD8, approximately 2.2% of memory CD4, and roughly 0.4% of memory CD8 clonotypes were shared across several donors. Because the study included a small number of donors, the genetic and exposure-history diversity represented was limited. Larger estimated clonotype richness was generally found for naive subsets than for memory subsets. Sampling was limited to blood, and TCR repertoires in tissue likely differ from TCR repertoires in blood.

Donors were healthy HIV-negative adults with no recently reported acute infections or vaccinations. All donors were Caucasian adults living in Nashville, Tennessee, USA. CD8 memory samples combined magnetically selected CD45RO+ cells with CCR7-negative CD45RA+ effector memory (TemRA) cells. After blood collection by leukapheresis, PBMCs were isolated using Ficoll-Histopaque density gradient centrifugation and then cryopreserved in the vapor phase of liquid nitrogen. Analytical flow cytometry was used to check the purity and quantity of each magnetically sorted T cell population. Each sorted fraction had its genomic DNA isolated and then quantified by UV absorbance on a Nanodrop 2000c. The CDR3 holds 13 amino acids from the cysteine to the phenylalanine. Only the CDR3 DNA stays, 39 bases, in frame from base 1. A distance of 15 bases separates the germline ends of V and J, which lose 5 bases and 8 bases respectively. Reading the germline V gene (reference sequence) gives CDR1 MNHEY and CDR2 SMNVEV.

The chain uses TRBV27 and TRBJ1-2, with TRBD1 as a weak D call on 5 bases. Sequencing was done on a sample of memory CD8+ T cells sorted from blood. The sample's cell subset or site label is to be understood as: CD45RO+ cells pooled with CCR7-negative TemRA cells. This sequence was found in a woman between 25 and 40 years old in good health. The CDR3 region: CASSPGRVYGYTF. The nucleotides read TGTGCCAGCAGTCCCGGCAGGGTTTACGGCTACACCTTC.